This T cell receptor (beta chain) was identified in a study of blood T cell repertoires in COVID-19. In the study overall: T cells, B-cell-depleted T cells, or PBMCs provided the cDNA or gDNA that served as material.

Germline CDR1 is MNHEY and CDR2 is SVGAGI. V lost 6 bases and J 3 bases, leaving 12 bases between the germline ends. The CDR3 sequence is 14 residues long. This clone was counted only a few times. Authors' data handling: The assay estimated nucleated cells by amplifying reference gene primers. Some clones are missing from TCRdb's copy, which holds only in-frame ones; the method was immunoSEQ multiplex PCR. That table supplies the V and J calls and clone size; D and trimming were determined from the DNA. The sample contains about 59,000 clones, about nine tenths of which appear only once. The chain has TRBV6-5 and TRBJ1-5; D possibly corresponds to TRBD1 (5 bases). The specimen sequenced was peripheral blood. The TCR sequence derives from a human donor in a cohort sampled during active COVID-19. CDR3 region: CASRAGPFNQPQHF. DNA for the CDR3: TGTGCCAGCAGGGCGGGACCGTTCAATCAGCCCCAGCATTTT.